The clone carrying this T cell receptor beta chain appeared a few times. Its antigen remains unidentified. The CDR3 has 14 amino acids. V was cut by 5 bases and J by 4 bases, with 12 bases left in between. The germline V gene encodes CDR1 SGHAT and CDR2 FQNNGV. These data belong to a study of identical twins. Study outcomes and limitations: There is a chance that invariant MAIT and iNKT cells partially muddied zero-insertion analyses. The more abundant beta clonotypes in cord blood had fewer insertions, and memory repertoires did not show this.

TCRdb fed the 5' RACE reads into MiXCR, producing one record per CDR3 protein. This sample has under 250,000 distinct CDR3 sequences; over 9.5% occur once, and the top ten carry roughly 4%. These data were also reused for a study on yellow fever vaccine responses in identical twins.

The clonotype was recovered from a woman aged 18-30 years in good health. The source material was memory (CD45RO+) T cells sorted from blood. This chain joins TRBV11-2 and TRBJ2-1, with D possibly TRBD1 on 6 matching bases. The CDR3 DNA sequence: TGTGCCAGCAGCCCCTCGACAGGTTACAATGAGCAGTTCTTC. This encodes CASSPSTGYNEQFF.